This is a list of T cell receptor beta chains from one sample in a study of T cells in tuberculosis. TCRdb's table, derived via immunoSEQ multiplex PCR, lists solely in-frame clones and lacks some. The sample has about 30,000 clones, about 91% seen once. The source material was PBMCs, sampled at tuberculosis diagnosis. These receptors were collected from an adult with tuberculosis. CDR3s include the opening cysteine and the closing phenylalanine or tryptophan. A D gene is named only where the DNA matches it firmly. Rows give clone size only sometimes, using once, few, many, or a class for an expanded clone.

NA TRBJ1-1 NA TRBV28 TGTGCCAGCAGCCCAGCCGGCGGAACGAACACTGAAGCTTTCTTT CASSPAGGTNTEAFF
NA TRBJ2-7 TRBD1 TRBV18 TGTGCCAGCTCACCTATGCGGACAGGGAGCTCCTACGAGCAGTACTTC CASSPMRTGSSYEQYF
NA TRBJ2-2 NA TRBV10-2 TGCGCCAGCAGTGAGGTAACGAACACCGGGGAGCTGTTTTTT CASSEVTNTGELFF
NA TRBJ2-7 TRBD1 TRBV10-2 TGCGCCAGCACCGGGACAGCGTACGAGCAGTACTTC CASTGTAYEQYF
NA TRBJ1-1 NA TRBV2 TGTGCCAGCGAACGGTTGAACACTGAAGCTTTCTTT CASERLNTEAFF
NA TRBJ1-1 NA TRBV6-5 TGTGCCAGCAGTTACCGGGTACTGGCCGAAGCTTTCTTT CASSYRVLAEAFF
NA TRBJ2-1 TRBD1 TRBV5-4 TGTGCCAGCAGCTTGGCTCTCGGGACAGGTTACAATGAGCAGTTCTTC CASSLALGTGYNEQFF
NA TRBJ2-7 NA TRBV2 TGTGCCAGCAGTGGTCTGGGGGGAATAAACTCCTACGAGCAGTACTTC CASSGLGGINSYEQYF
NA TRBJ1-4 TRBD1 TRBV7-2 TGTGCCAGCAGCACCCAGGGGGTAGCTAATGAAAAACTGTTTTTT CASSTQGVANEKLFF
once TRBJ2-1 NA TRBV7-9 TGTGCCAGCTCCCCCCGGGGAGTCGGCGATGAGCAGTTCTTC CASSPRGVGDEQFF
NA TRBJ2-4 TRBD2 TRBV7-9 TGTGCCAGCAGCTTGGGCACTAGCGGACGCGACATTCAGTACTTC CASSLGTSGRDIQYF
NA TRBJ2-3 NA TRBV5-4 TGTGCCAGCAGCTTGGTGGCGGGGGCCGATACGCAGTATTTT CASSLVAGADTQYF
once TRBJ1-4 NA TRBV30 TGTGCCTGGAAGCCTTTCGACGGCAGGTCGACTAATGAAAAACTGTTTTTT CAWKPFDGRSTNEKLFF
NA TRBJ2-3 NA TRBV14 TGTGCCAGCAGCCAAGTAATCGCGGGACCCACAGATACGCAGTATTTT CASSQVIAGPTDTQYF
NA TRBJ1-4 NA TRBV18 TGTGCCAGCTCACCAGGCAGGGTGGGTGAAAAACTGTTTTTT CASSPGRVGEKLFF
NA TRBJ1-2 NA TRBV12-5 TGTGCTAGTGGTTTGGGGCCGGGAGGAAACTATGGCTACACCTTC CASGLGPGGNYGYTF
NA TRBJ2-1 NA TRBV30 TGTGCCTGGAGCGAGGTGGGCTACAATGAGCAGTTCTTC CAWSEVGYNEQFF
NA TRBJ2-1 NA TRBV12-5 TGTGCTAGTGGTTTTCCGGACAGCATGTTGAGGTTGAATGAGCAGTTCTTC CASGFPDSMLRLNEQFF
NA TRBJ2-7 NA TRBV11-2 TGTGCCAGCAGCCCCACGAGCTCCTACGAGCAGTACTTC CASSPTSSYEQYF
NA TRBJ2-5 NA TRBV11-2 TGTGCCAGCAGCTTTATAGAGACCCAGTACTTC CASSFIETQYF
NA TRBJ2-2 TRBD1 TRBV30 TGTGCCTGGGTTACCGGGACAGGGATGGCCGGGGAGCTGTTTTTT CAWVTGTGMAGELFF
NA TRBJ1-5 TRBD1 TRBV28 TGTGCCAGCAGTACAGGGGATTTTAGCAATCAGCCCCAGCATTTT CASSTGDFSNQPQHF
NA TRBJ1-4 NA TRBV9 TGTGCCAGCAGCCCCCCCATGCCCAGGGAAGAAAAACTGTTTTTT CASSPPMPREEKLFF